These T cell receptor beta chains were read from a single sample in a study of T cell repertoires in cytomegalovirus infection. TCRdb redid the calling of the reads with MiXCR, one entry per CDR3 protein. The table records about 830,000 distinct CDR3 sequences, around a third of them present only once. Antigens for these TCRs are unknown. The sequencing here drew on cultured CD8+ T cells from PBMCs, taken from culture after CMV antigen stimulation. These receptors all come from a human donor in good health (CMV status not recorded). Some clones in this sample may be carry-over from other donors' samples. Each CDR3 is given with its conserved first and last residue. The order of the fields is clone size, V gene, J gene, D gene, CDR3 DNA, CDR3 protein. D genes are given only for firm matches. Some rows have no size entry. The others give once, few or many, or a class for an expanded clone.

clone size: many
V gene: TRBV7-8
J gene: TRBJ2-1
D gene: TRBD2
CDR3 DNA: TGTGCCAGCAGCTCTCGGACTAGCGGGGGGCTGATCTACAATGAGCAGTTCTTC
CDR3 protein: CASSSRTSGGLIYNEQFF

clone size: NA
V gene: TRBV9
J gene: TRBJ2-5
D gene: TRBD2
CDR3 DNA: TGTGCCAGCAGCCCCGGCGGGGGGGTCGGGAAAGAGACCCAGTACTTC
CDR3 protein: CASSPGGGVGKETQYF

clone size: NA
V gene: TRBV10-3
J gene: TRBJ2-1
D gene: NA
CDR3 DNA: TGTGCCATCAGTGAGACAACTAGTCGGGAAGACAATGAGCAGTTCTTC
CDR3 protein: CAISETTSREDNEQFF

clone size: NA
V gene: TRBV12-5
J gene: TRBJ2-7
D gene: NA
CDR3 DNA: TGTGCTAGTGGTTTGGTACTAAAGAGTACAGACAAGGGGGACTACGAGCAGTACTTC
CDR3 protein: CASGLVLKSTDKGDYEQYF

clone size: NA
V gene: TRBV7-8
J gene: TRBJ1-2
D gene: NA
CDR3 DNA: TGTGCCAGCAGCTTGCGGACGCGCACCAACTATGGCTACACCTTC
CDR3 protein: CASSLRTRTNYGYTF

clone size: NA
V gene: TRBV11-2
J gene: TRBJ1-2
D gene: NA
CDR3 DNA: TGTGCCAGCAGCTCCCCGACGGATGGCTACACCTTC
CDR3 protein: CASSSPTDGYTF

clone size: few
V gene: TRBV6-1
J gene: TRBJ1-5
D gene: NA
CDR3 DNA: TGTGCCAGCGAGATGGACAATCAGCCCCAGCATTTT
CDR3 protein: CASEMDNQPQHF

clone size: few
V gene: TRBV6-5
J gene: TRBJ2-7
D gene: NA
CDR3 DNA: TGTGCCAGCAGTTACGCAGGCTACGAGCAGTACTTC
CDR3 protein: CASSYAGYEQYF

clone size: NA
V gene: TRBV7-2
J gene: TRBJ2-1
D gene: NA
CDR3 DNA: TGTGCCAGCAGCCCCCCCATAGTAAATGAGCAGTTCTTC
CDR3 protein: CASSPPIVNEQFF

clone size: few
V gene: TRBV29-1
J gene: TRBJ2-2
D gene: NA
CDR3 DNA: TGCAGCGGATCCCGGGGTGCTACCGGGGAGCTGTTTTTT
CDR3 protein: CSGSRGATGELFF

clone size: NA
V gene: TRBV2
J gene: TRBJ1-4
D gene: TRBD1
CDR3 DNA: TGTGCCAGCAGTGATTCGACAGGGTTAAATGAAAAACTGTTTTTT
CDR3 protein: CASSDSTGLNEKLFF

clone size: NA
V gene: TRBV6-5
J gene: TRBJ2-5
D gene: NA
CDR3 DNA: TGTGCCAGCAGTTACTGGGGCTCTGTGCCCCAGTACTTC
CDR3 protein: CASSYWGSVPQYF

clone size: once
V gene: TRBV9
J gene: TRBJ2-1
D gene: TRBD2
CDR3 DNA: TGTGCCAGCAGCAGGGGAGGGGACTTGTCCTACAATGAGCAGTTCTTC
CDR3 protein: CASSRGGDLSYNEQFF

clone size: few
V gene: TRBV7-6
J gene: TRBJ1-1
D gene: NA
CDR3 DNA: TGTGCCAGCAGCTCCCCGGAGGGGAGTTTTACTGAAGCTTTCTTT
CDR3 protein: CASSSPEGSFTEAFF

clone size: few
V gene: TRBV5-8
J gene: TRBJ2-6
D gene: NA
CDR3 DNA: TGTGCCAGCAGCTTGGGCCACCAGTCCCTCTCTGGGGCCAACGTCCTGACTTTC
CDR3 protein: CASSLGHQSLSGANVLTF

clone size: NA
V gene: TRBV13
J gene: TRBJ2-7
D gene: NA
CDR3 DNA: TGTGCCAGCAGCTCGGACAGTGGCCAGCAGTACTTC
CDR3 protein: CASSSDSGQQYF

clone size: NA
V gene: TRBV20-1
J gene: TRBJ1-2
D gene: NA
CDR3 DNA: TGCAGTGCTGTCCCACGGACAGACCTCTATGGCTACACCTTC
CDR3 protein: CSAVPRTDLYGYTF

clone size: NA
V gene: TRBV5-1
J gene: TRBJ1-1
D gene: TRBD1
CDR3 DNA: TGCGCCAGCAGCTCCCAGGCCGGGACAGGGTGGACTGAAGCTTTCTTT
CDR3 protein: CASSSQAGTGWTEAFF

clone size: few
V gene: TRBV6-2/TRBV6-3
J gene: TRBJ2-1
D gene: NA
CDR3 DNA: TGTGCCAGCAGTTACTCGCGGAAGAATGAGCAGTTCTTC
CDR3 protein: CASSYSRKNEQFF

clone size: few
V gene: TRBV27
J gene: TRBJ2-1
D gene: TRBD2
CDR3 DNA: TGTGCCAGCAGTTTATCTAGCGGGGGCCCTGAATGGGAGGATGAGCAGTTCTTC
CDR3 protein: CASSLSSGGPEWEDEQFF

clone size: NA
V gene: TRBV15
J gene: TRBJ1-2
D gene: TRBD1
CDR3 DNA: TGTGCCACCAGCAGAGATCCTCAGGGGGCGGCCTCTAACTATGGCTACACCTTC
CDR3 protein: CATSRDPQGAASNYGYTF

clone size: NA
V gene: TRBV20-1
J gene: TRBJ1-2
D gene: TRBD1
CDR3 DNA: TGCAGTGCTAGGGACAGGGGCGACCCTATCCGCTACACCTTC
CDR3 protein: CSARDRGDPIRYTF

clone size: many
V gene: TRBV27
J gene: TRBJ1-6
D gene: NA
CDR3 DNA: TGTGCCAGCAGGCTCCGGACTCCATTCGATAATTCACCCCTCCACTTT
CDR3 protein: CASRLRTPFDNSPLHF

clone size: NA
V gene: TRBV27
J gene: TRBJ2-7
D gene: NA
CDR3 DNA: TGTGCCAGCAGTTTATCGACGGCAGGGAGCTACGAGCAGTACTTC
CDR3 protein: CASSLSTAGSYEQYF

clone size: few
V gene: TRBV19
J gene: TRBJ2-2
D gene: TRBD1
CDR3 DNA: TGTGCCAGTAGTACCTCGACAGGGGGCAGGACCGGGGAGCTGTTTTTT
CDR3 protein: CASSTSTGGRTGELFF

clone size: many
V gene: TRBV12-3/TRBV12-4
J gene: TRBJ2-2
D gene: NA
CDR3 DNA: TGTGCCAGCAGCTTGGTCGGCGCGAACACCGGGGAGCTGTTTTTT
CDR3 protein: CASSLVGANTGELFF

clone size: many
V gene: TRBV11-1
J gene: TRBJ2-2
D gene: NA
CDR3 DNA: TGTGCCAGCAGCCCCCTTGGGGGGCCCGGCGGGGAGCTGTTTTTT
CDR3 protein: CASSPLGGPGGELFF

clone size: NA
V gene: TRBV7-9
J gene: TRBJ2-1
D gene: NA
CDR3 DNA: TGTGCCAGCAGCGGACGAGACGTCTACAATGAGCAGTTCTTC
CDR3 protein: CASSGRDVYNEQFF

clone size: many
V gene: TRBV7-2
J gene: TRBJ2-3
D gene: TRBD2
CDR3 DNA: TGTGCCAGCAGCCCTAGCGGGGGGCCCACAGATACGCAGTATTTT
CDR3 protein: CASSPSGGPTDTQYF

clone size: NA
V gene: TRBV10-3
J gene: TRBJ2-3
D gene: TRBD2
CDR3 DNA: TGTGCCATCGGAGGCCGGGAGGGAGCAGATACGCAGTATTTT
CDR3 protein: CAIGGREGADTQYF

clone size: NA
V gene: TRBV5-4
J gene: TRBJ1-2
D gene: TRBD1
CDR3 DNA: TGTGCCAGCAGCGGGGACAGGGAGAGGAACACCTTC
CDR3 protein: CASSGDRERNTF